The text below deals with one TCR beta chain. Which antigen it targets is not known. The sample comes from a study of cytomegalovirus exposure and HLA in healthy donors (dated by TCRdb to between 2016 and 2019). Some background on the complete study: In an earlier analysis of several hundred of the donors, 276 Gb of sequence data and about 110 million unique TCR beta sequences from 150 million to 200 million T cells were reported. Rather than using new phenotypic data, the later analysis identified candidate immune exposures from TCR beta sequences and from how often those sequences occurred across donors. To decide whether each TCR beta V gene segment behaved as functional or pseudogenic, an earlier analysis of some 580 of the donors relied on high-throughput TCR beta sequencing. The study was designed to test whether signatures of past pathogen exposure could be identified by cataloging public T cell receptors. A later analysis re-examined previously published TCR beta repertoires from more than 550 donors and added high-resolution HLA genotyping to investigate patterns of TCR occurrence. Across 398 genotyped donors of the cohort, an average of about 220,000 unique TCR beta nucleotide sequences per donor were sequenced, and 15% to 20% of those sequences were non-productive. Every discovery cohort repertoire had been produced on one sequencing platform. Of the roughly 390 genotyped donors, less than 85% were placed in the genetic ancestry cluster associated with self-reported Caucasian donors. HLA typing covered class I and class II loci at four-digit resolution. A later genetic analysis took genome-wide SNP genotypes for about 55% of the 666 donors and used that subset as a discovery cohort. In addition to the first cohort of hundreds of subjects, a separate validation cohort of approximately 130 different subjects was used. Around 300 gigabases of sequencing data and approximately 84 million unique TCR sequences were included in an early release covering about 620 HLA-typed donors. Donor age, sex, ethnicity and CMV serostatus were compiled together with the repertoire data. Because of strong linkage in the cohort, five DR-DQ haplotypes were treated as single units for association and clustering. Using immunosequencing, the study profiled T cell repertoires from about 610 subjects and related those repertoires to cytomegalovirus serostatus. To predict cytomegalovirus infection status, the study brought together high-throughput TCR immunosequencing, statistical association of individual TCRs with disease status, and machine learning. The number of donors typed differed by locus, with 629-630 for A, B, C, DRB1 and DQB1, 522 for DQA1, over 600 for DPA1, and 400 to 490 for DPB1. Study-wide findings and limitations: The authors suggested that the approach could potentially be generalized to other disease states and immunological phenotypes. This cohort had only TCR beta chains sequenced, and the lack of alpha or paired-chain data limited which features could be detected. According to a later genetic analysis, donors in an Asian-associated ancestry cluster had fewer N-insertions in productive TCRs than the roughly 700-donor mean. Cytomegalovirus status was reported to be diagnosed by the classifier with high specificity and sensitivity in both the original and validation cohorts. A total of about 180 TCR beta chains were listed by the study as associated with cytomegalovirus. At a false discovery rate of 0.05, a later analysis linked 16,951 TCR beta sequences to specific HLA alleles. A few of the identified cytomegalovirus-associated TCR beta chains were confirmed in vitro to be specific for cytomegalovirus antigens. For the cohort, immune exposure information was limited to CMV serostatus. A later analysis reported that several top co-occurrence clusters appeared linked to parvovirus B19, influenza, CMV and Epstein-Barr virus. V-gene and J-gene trimming of TCR beta chains was associated with a missense DCLRE1C variant in a later genetic analysis, and the association was replicated in an independent cohort. Correlated functional status among segregating V segments might be attributable to linkage disequilibrium, but an unknown experimental factor could not be ruled out. An earlier analysis of 587 of the donors showed that most TCR beta V segments appeared in productive rearrangements either about 90% or about 30% of the time, which broadly matched IMGT annotations. A cluster of highly shared sequence variants was judged likely to be a technical artifact of the sequencing pipeline. Because counts were too low, some 16 rarely observed V segments, including chromosome 9 orphons, were excluded from the earlier analysis of several hundred of the donors. In a later analysis, most CMV-associated TCR beta chains were found to appear HLA-restricted, with HLA associations seemingly driven largely by CMV exposure. Strong co-occurrence of HLA alleles, especially DR and DQ, made assigning TCR associations to individual alleles difficult. Presence/absence analyses assumed roughly uniform sequencing depth across donors, an assumption that may not hold. In a later analysis, the rate of TCR association differed among HLA loci, with DRB1 alleles having the most associated TCRs and HLA-C alleles having the fewest. A further reported finding was that TCR beta sequences accurately predicted the HLA-A and HLA-B alleles for most subjects in the first cohort. Across donors, most TCR sequences were observed very rarely, whereas some public TCRs were present in many individuals. In a later analysis, HLA-associated TCR beta chains showed more clonal expansion and lower generation probabilities than non-associated chains that were equally common. Because HLA typing was unavailable for some donors at each locus, only the typed subset was used in association tests.

The protocol used for the library was the immunoSEQ multiplex PCR assay. A mixture of 60 forward primers for TCR Vbeta segments and 13 reverse primers for TCR Jbeta segments was used in the multiplex PCR. A multiplex PCR assay on genomic DNA amplified the CDR3 region of rearranged TCR beta genes. The Illumina HiSeq System was used to sequence the amplified TCR beta libraries as 87-base-pair reads. The published analysis was carried out like this. A later analysis tallied 75 million to 95 million unique TCR beta chains across the 700 or so repertoires, and some 10 million of those chains were shared by two or more donors. Raw reads were error-corrected and collapsed into unique sequences with a nearest-neighbor algorithm that merged closely related sequences to remove PCR and sequencing errors. V, D and J gene segments were assigned by aligning CDR3 sequences to IMGT reference sequences. For a sequence to be retained, a match of at least six nucleotides to both a V gene segment and a J gene segment was required. A rearrangement was called productive if the CDR3 had no stop codons and remained in frame with V and J, and every other rearrangement was called non-productive. CDR3 was defined according to IMGT convention as the region running from the second conserved V-encoded cysteine to the conserved J-encoded phenylalanine. In an earlier analysis of roughly 610 of the donors, sequences lacking an unambiguous match to a single V gene segment were excluded. In an earlier analysis of 587 of the donors, V segments were called functional above 56.7% productive rearrangements and were called segregating when the between-donor standard deviation exceeded 5%. A statistical classification framework was built for diagnosing cytomegalovirus status from the catalog of TCR beta chain sequences. In a later analysis, TCR nucleotide sequences were compared against IMGT/GENE-DB human TR gene sequences so that V and J genes could be assigned. In a later analysis, CDR3 sequences and most-parsimonious VDJ recombination scenarios were assigned using the TCRdist pipeline. A later analysis defined each TCR beta chain by its CDR3 amino acid sequence plus V-gene family, and excluded reads lacking a unique V-gene family. As a way to deal with suspected cross-contamination and a sequencing artifact, a later analysis dropped approximately 590 nucleotide sequences that were highly shared and had low generation probability. For each public chain, a later analysis derived a clonal expansion index from normalized ranks of inferred template counts within each repertoire. In a later analysis, generation probabilities were computed using a VDJ recombination model fitted to out-of-frame rearrangements, and the results were checked against IGoR. Hypergeometric tests were used in a later analysis to score TCR-TCR, TCR-HLA and TCR-CMV co-occurrence, with a repertoire-size bias correction applied to the TCR pairs. False discovery rates were estimated in a later analysis by permuting HLA or CMV assignments 20 times. A later analysis grouped co-occurring TCRs with DBSCAN, adding TCRdist sequence similarity when clustering within HLA-allele-positive subsets. Co-occurrence clustering excluded repertoires with fewer than 30,000 or more than 120,000 public chains, plus five with anomalous nucleotide sharing. As stored in TCRdb, this immuneACCESS dataset retains in-frame rearrangements with V and J assigned. A fraction of the clones does not appear; measured against another copy, unresolved V genes explain less than half of the discrepancy, and the remainder lacks a known reason. Clone size and V and J calls were adopted from that table, with D and trimming inferred from the DNA. In this sample's table one finds approximately 50,000 clones. The ten largest clones capture roughly 12% of the sample.

In total, just over 650 healthy bone marrow donors made up the cohort. All cohort members were sampled while nominally healthy, although unrecorded immune exposures were likely present. The donor was CMV seropositive and was included in the group of 250 to 350 seropositive cohort members. Each donor provided a peripheral blood sample, and peripheral blood mononuclear cells were used for TCR beta sequencing. The Qiagen DNeasy Blood Extraction Kit was used to extract genomic DNA from the blood cell samples. Sequencing used PBMCs. The TCR originated in a man in his late teens or twenties in good health and CMV-seropositive.

This receptor has the CDR3 CASSQGAGTVNTEAFF. The DNA sequence is TGCGCCAGCAGCCAAGGGGCCGGGACAGTGAACACTGAAGCTTTCTTT. Recombination connected TRBV4-1 to TRBJ1-1, with 7 bases aligning to TRBD1. Measured from the cysteine to the phenylalanine, the CDR3 is 16 residues long. CDR3 DNA is the only sequence kept; it has 48 bases, read in frame from the first base. Via the germline V gene, CDR1 is MGHRA and CDR2 YSYEKL. V lost 1 base and J lost 0 bases, and the count of bases not matched to a germline gene is 5.